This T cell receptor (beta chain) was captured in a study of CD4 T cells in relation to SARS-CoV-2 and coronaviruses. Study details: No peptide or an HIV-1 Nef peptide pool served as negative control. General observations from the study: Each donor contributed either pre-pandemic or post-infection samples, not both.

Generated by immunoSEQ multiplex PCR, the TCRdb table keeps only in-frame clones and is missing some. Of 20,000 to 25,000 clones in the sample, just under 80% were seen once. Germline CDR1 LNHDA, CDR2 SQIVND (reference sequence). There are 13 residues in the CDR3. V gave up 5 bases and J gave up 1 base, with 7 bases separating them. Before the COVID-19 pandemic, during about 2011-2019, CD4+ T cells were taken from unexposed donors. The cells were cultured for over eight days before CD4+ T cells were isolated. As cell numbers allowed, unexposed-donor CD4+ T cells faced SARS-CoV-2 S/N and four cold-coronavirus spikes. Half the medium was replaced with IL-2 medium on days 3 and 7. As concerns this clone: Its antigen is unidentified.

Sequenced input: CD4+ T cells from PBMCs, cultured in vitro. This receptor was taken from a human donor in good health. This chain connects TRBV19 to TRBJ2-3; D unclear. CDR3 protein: CASSYDGTDTQYF. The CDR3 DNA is TGTGCCAGTAGTTACGACGGCACAGATACGCAGTATTTT. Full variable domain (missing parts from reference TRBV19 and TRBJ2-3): DGGITQSPKYLFRKEGQNVTLSCEQNLNHDAMYWYRQDPGQGLRLIYYSQIVNDFQKGDIAEGYSVSREKKESFPLTVTSAQKNPTAFYLCASSYDGTDTQYFGPGTRLTVL.